This T cell receptor (beta chain) is drawn from a study of T cells in Graves' hyperthyroidism and ophthalmopathy (dated by TCRdb to between 2018 and 2021). Study-level background: Peripheral blood samples were taken at initial diagnosis, before any treatment was given. The 95 to 100 discovery patients were randomly divided into training and test sets at a 7:3 ratio. TCR Vbeta CDR3 sequencing of 120 to 150 peripheral blood samples (43 ophthalmopathy, over 70 hyperthyroidism and approximately 17 progressor patients) is reported in the paper. Prospective prediction of ophthalmopathy was tested in an independent validation cohort consisting of fewer than 20 hyperthyroidism patients and some 17 patients who later progressed to ophthalmopathy. The study also compared thyroid tissue and blood T-cell repertoires from 6 or 7 Graves' hyperthyroidism patients. A discovery cohort of around 100 patients, about 44 with Graves' ophthalmopathy and under 60 with stable Graves' hyperthyroidism, was used to find distinguishing TCR V-J signatures. Once sampling was done, hyperthyroidism patients were given methimazole at a starting dose of 30 mg daily, whereas ophthalmopathy patients were given high-dose intravenous methylprednisolone.

The paper as a whole reports these results and caveats: In cross-validation, a model built on a 13 V-J signature told ophthalmopathy apart from stable hyperthyroidism with about 90% sensitivity and about 81% specificity, and in testing the same model reached 80%/75%. No statistical method was used to fix the sample size in advance, and group allocation was not hidden from the investigators. Blood samples also contained most of the expanded thyroid clonotypes (frequency above 0.001), which suggests that blood repertoires may reflect thyroid immune responses. In validation, progression to ophthalmopathy was predicted by the model with 70.59% sensitivity and roughly 72% specificity, a median of around 5.9 months before onset.

Amplification of TCR beta CDR3 regions was carried out from RNA transcripts. The TCR CDR3 was subjected to a first round of RT-PCR using the HTBI primer set and the Qiagen OneStep RT-PCR kit. Libraries were constructed in a second round of multiplex PCR, after which size selection and purification were performed. The libraries were sequenced on an Illumina HiSeq2000 using paired-end 100 bp reads. The authors processed their data as follows. SOAPnuke was used to process the raw data, removing reads that contained adapters or uncalled bases, had a mean Phred below 15, or lacked an exact match to the constant primer or identifier. COPE v1.2.5 was used to merge the high-quality paired reads, and each unique nucleotide sequence was defined as a clonotype. Clonotypes were aligned to IMGT TRBV, TRBD and TRBJ reference segments using MiTCR v1.1. Analysis was restricted to V-J combinations with a frequency above 0.0001, which covered approximately 99% of repertoires. A TCS score was defined as the ratio between F50 (clonal expansion) and ExV (chaos), using BLOSUM62-based TCRdist between CDR3 peptides within each V-J. Welch's t-statistics and random forest reduced roughly 530 V-J features to some 14, which were used in a naive Bayes classifier (R e1071). TCRdb handled the public reads itself, with Q25 trimming in fastp and clone calling in MiXCR, and kept productive beta chains. Each entry is one CDR3 protein sequence, shown with its most common DNA and genes. The V and J calls and clone size come from TCRdb's table, not from the authors' own analysis. The sample table lists approximately 400,000 distinct CDR3 sequences, approximately 15% of them with a count of one. Together, the top ten hold 14% of the sample.

Stable Graves' hyperthyroidism was defined as no progression to ophthalmopathy during 18 months of follow-up. The hyperthyroidism patients were between 18 and 65 years old and newly diagnosed, with a disease duration of less than 2 months. Exclusion was applied to patients with uncontrolled infections, other autoimmune diseases, pregnancy or lactation. Diagnoses were established on the basis of clinical symptoms, serum thyroxine and TRAb, thyroid ultrasound, and orbital computed tomography. Ficoll-Paque density gradient centrifugation was used to isolate PBMCs from about 9 ml of fresh peripheral blood. Total RNA was extracted using Trizol reagent, and RNA quality was assessed on an Agilent 2100 Bioanalyzer. Measured from the cysteine to the phenylalanine, the CDR3 is 16 residues long. Of all the DNA, just the CDR3 is kept, 48 bases in frame from base 1. CDR1 and CDR2 are read off the germline V gene as SGHAT and FQNNGV. V loses 5 bases at its end and J loses 4 bases; junction bases beyond the gene matches: 4.

Comment on this clonotype: The clone's antigen remains unknown. Per-nucleotide qualities are absent, and no much larger clonotype sits a single base away.

The receptor was derived from a woman between 18 and 30 years old with Graves' hyperthyroidism. The chain couples TRBV11-2 to TRBJ2-5, with 16 bases matching TRBD2. Material for sequencing was blood. Here is the DNA: TGTGCCAGCAGCCAGGGACTAGCGGGAGGGCCAGAGACCCAGTACTTC. Its protein product is CASSQGLAGGPETQYF. When the CDR3 is completed using the reference TRBV11-2 and TRBJ2-5 genes on either side, the full variable domain is EAGVAQSPRYKIIEKRQSVAFWCNPISGHATLYWYQQILGQGPKLLIQFQNNGVVDDSQLPKDRFSAERLKGVDSTLKIQPAKLEDSAVYLCASSQGLAGGPETQYFGPGTRLLVL.